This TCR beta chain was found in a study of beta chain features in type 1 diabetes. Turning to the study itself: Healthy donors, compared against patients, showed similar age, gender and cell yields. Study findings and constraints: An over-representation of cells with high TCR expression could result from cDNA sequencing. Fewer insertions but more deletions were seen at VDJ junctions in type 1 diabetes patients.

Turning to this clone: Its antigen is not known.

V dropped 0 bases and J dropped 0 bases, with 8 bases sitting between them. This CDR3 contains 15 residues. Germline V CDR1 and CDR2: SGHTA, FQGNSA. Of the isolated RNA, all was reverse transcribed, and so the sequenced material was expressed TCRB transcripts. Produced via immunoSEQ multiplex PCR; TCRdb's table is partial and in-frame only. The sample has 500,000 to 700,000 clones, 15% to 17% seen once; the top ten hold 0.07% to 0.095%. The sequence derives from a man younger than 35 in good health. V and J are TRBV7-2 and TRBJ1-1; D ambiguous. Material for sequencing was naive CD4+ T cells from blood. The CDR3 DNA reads TGTGCCAGCAGCTTAGCCGCATTGATGAACACTGAAGCTTTCTTT. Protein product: CASSLAALMNTEAFF. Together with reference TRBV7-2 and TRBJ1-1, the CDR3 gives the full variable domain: GAGVSQSPSNKVTEKGKDVELRCDPISGHTALYWYRQSLGQGLEFLIYFQGNSAPDKSGLPSDRFSAERTGGSVSTLTIQRTQQEDSAVYLCASSLAALMNTEAFFGQGTRLTVV.